This T cell receptor beta chain was captured by sequencing in a study of OX40 agonist ivuxolimab in advanced cancers. Across the study: A partial response was reached by three patients: one with hepatocellular carcinoma and two with cutaneous melanoma.

The CDR3 totals 12 residues. The germline V gene has CDR1 MDHEN and CDR2 SYDVKM. V was shortened by 10 bases and J by 6 bases, with 16 bases between the two germline ends. Sequencing used immunoSEQ multiplex PCR; TCRdb keeps in-frame clones, though not all of them. The profile shows approximately 100,000 clones, 75% to 95% of them singletons. This clone showed up just once. The V gene is TRBV28, the J gene TRBJ2-7; D is undetermined. The clonotype was recovered from an adult with an advanced solid tumor such as melanoma, head and neck, liver or kidney cancer. The source material was CD4+ or CD8+ T cells sorted from blood, sampled in a trial of the OX40 agonist ivuxolimab. CDR3 sequence (DNA): TGTGCCACATTCACGCCGACCCTCGAGCAGTACTTC. The encoded protein is CATFTPTLEQYF.